Each of the 28 T cell receptor beta chains below was sequenced from the same sample in a study of T cell changes during pregnancy in multiple sclerosis. Using immunoSEQ multiplex PCR, the repertoire was profiled, and TCRdb retains in-frame clones only, with some absent. The repertoire holds fewer than 85,000 clones, with 92% as singletons. Sequencing was performed on peripheral blood, taken in the second trimester of pregnancy. These receptors were collected from a female donor with multiple sclerosis, enrolled in a pregnancy study.

This chain connects TRBV18 to TRBJ1-5; TRBD1 is a possible D gene (5 bases). Trimming shortened V by 3 bases and J by 0 bases, and 9 bases separated the two germline ends. The germline gives CDR1 KGHSH, CDR2 LQKENI. The CDR3 runs 15 residues. The CDR3 loop is CASSPRQNSNQPQHF. CDR3 DNA: TGTGCCAGCTCACCCCGACAGAATAGCAATCAGCCCCAGCATTTT.

This clone came up once. The gene calls are TRBV9 and TRBJ2-1; TRBD2 matches 7 bases. The V gene end was trimmed by 0 bases and the J gene end by 5 bases; junction bases not matched to a gene: 5. Germline CDR1 SGDLS, CDR2 YYNGEE. The CDR3 runs to 15 residues. CDR3 nucleotide sequence: TGTGCCAGCAGCGTAGGTCCTAGCGGAAACAATGAGCAGTTCTTC. Translation: CASSVGPSGNNEQFF.

This clone was counted only a few times. The CDR3 loop is CASGSPGAANYGYTF. CDR3 nucleotides: TGTGCTAGTGGATCCCCAGGGGCAGCTAACTATGGCTACACCTTC. The chain recombines TRBV12-5 with TRBJ1-2; possibly TRBD1 for D (6 bases). This CDR3 region has 15 residues. V was pared by 6 bases and J by 0 bases, with 14 bases between. Germline V gene sequence: CDR1 LGHNT, CDR2 FRNRAP.

The rearrangement joins TRBV2 to TRBJ2-7, with D possibly TRBD1 on 5 matching bases. CDR3 length: 14 residues. Germline CDR1 and CDR2: SNHLY and FYNNEI. V was pared by 4 bases and J by 3 bases, with 13 bases between. In DNA, the CDR3 is TGTGCCAGCAGTGCCTTTCGACAGAACTACGAGCAGTACTTC. Protein product: CASSAFRQNYEQYF.

The chain couples TRBV18 to TRBJ2-7; 11 bases fit TRBD2. CDR3 length: 15 residues. Unmatched junction bases numbered 6, after V lost 3 bases and J lost 5 bases. Germline loops: CDR1 KGHSH, CDR2 LQKENI. Written as DNA, the CDR3 is TGTGCCAGCTCACCGGGGCGACTAGCGGGAAACGAGCAGTACTTC. Protein: CASSPGRLAGNEQYF.

The rearrangement uses TRBV28 and TRBJ1-6; TRBD1 agrees at 7 bases. CDR1 and CDR2 from the germline V gene are MDHEN and SYDVKM. The length of the CDR3 is 13 residues. The V gene end was trimmed by 5 bases and the J gene end by 10 bases; junction bases not matched to a gene: 5. The CDR3 DNA reads as TGTGCCAGCAGTGACAGGGCAAGGTCACCCCTCCACTTT. Amino acid sequence: CASSDRARSPLHF.

CDR3 bases: TGCAGCGTGAACAGGGATGGCTATGGCTACACCTTC. It specifies CSVNRDGYGYTF. The chain uses TRBV29-1 and TRBJ1-2, with D possibly TRBD1 on 6 matching bases. The CDR3 runs 12 residues. Germline CDR1 reads SQVTM; CDR2 reads ANQGSEA. Trimming stripped 6 bases from V and 4 bases from J, with 12 bases between.

This chain links TRBV6-6 with TRBJ2-5; no clear D gene. The V and J ends lost 5 bases and 1 base respectively, with 2 bases between them. There are 11 residues in the CDR3. The germline gives CDR1 MNHNY, CDR2 SVGAGI (reference sequence). CDR3 in amino acids: CASSLQETQYF. In DNA form, the CDR3 reads TGTGCCAGCAGTCTCCAAGAGACCCAGTACTTC.

V and J are TRBV29-1 and TRBJ1-2; D is uncertain. The CDR3 consists of 13 residues. Trimming took 6 bases from V and 3 from J, leaving 14 bases between them. Germline V gives CDR1 SQVTM, CDR2 ANQGSEA. The CDR3 region has the DNA TGCAGCGTCGCCCCGGGAATCGACTATGGCTACACCTTC. Translated: CSVAPGIDYGYTF. The entire variable domain, with the rest obtained from reference TRBV29-1 and TRBJ1-2, is as follows: SAVISQKPSRDICQRGTSLTIQCQVDSQVTMMFWYRQQPGQSLTLIATANQGSEATYESGFVIDKFPISRPNLTFSTLTVSNMSPEDSSIYLCSVAPGIDYGYTFGSGTRLTVV.

This rearrangement joins TRBV6-4 to TRBJ2-4, with D maybe TRBD2 (5 bases). The germline CDR1 and CDR2 sequences are MRHNA and SNTAGT. This CDR3 comprises 17 residues. The ends were cut back, 6 bases at V and 0 bases at J, with 18 bases in the middle. The CDR3 loop reads CASSNAGLLLAKNIQYF. In DNA form, the CDR3 reads TGTGCCAGCAGCAACGCCGGACTCTTGCTAGCCAAAAACATTCAGTACTTC.

This chain uses TRBV28 with TRBJ2-3; 12 bases align to TRBD1. The germline V gene encodes CDR1 MDHEN and CDR2 SYDVKM. The CDR3 is made up of 14 amino acids. V lost 6 bases, J lost 4 bases, and 2 bases stayed unmatched. CDR3 sequence: CASRGTGGADTQYF. The CDR3, as DNA: TGTGCCAGCAGGGGGACAGGGGGCGCAGATACGCAGTATTTT.

The J gene is TRBJ1-3, the V gene TRBV27, with no clear D. This CDR3 is built from 14 residues. V dropped 3 bases and J dropped 0 bases, with 6 bases sitting between them. Per germline, CDR1 MNHEY and CDR2 SMNVEV (reference sequence). This CDR3 reads CASSFSPSGNTIYF. The CDR3 nucleotides are TGTGCCAGCAGTTTTAGCCCCTCTGGAAACACCATATATTTT.

This clone was seen only a few times. The V gene is TRBV18, the J gene TRBJ1-1; D not resolved. The CDR3 totals 14 residues. From germline, CDR1 is KGHSH and CDR2 LQKENI. Trimming left V 2 bases short and J 6 bases short, with 13 bases between. DNA for the CDR3: TGTGCCAGCTCACCAAAAGTTGAAGCTTCTGAAGCTTTCTTT. Translated, it gives CASSPKVEASEAFF.

The V and J genes are TRBV11-1 and TRBJ2-5; TRBD1 is a possible D gene (6 bases). Per germline, CDR1 SGHAT and CDR2 FQDESV (reference sequence). The V end was cut by 3 bases, the J end by 8 bases, with 10 bases between. This CDR3 is 12 amino acids long. Written as DNA, the CDR3 is TGTGCCAGCAGCTTTTCAGGGGTAACCCAGTACTTC. Protein sequence: CASSFSGVTQYF.

The V gene is TRBV19, the J gene TRBJ2-3, with 8 bases that match TRBD2. Germline V gives CDR1 LNHDA, CDR2 SQIVND (reference sequence). CDR3 length equals 15 residues. V trimming: 3 bases; J trimming: 8 bases; junction bases outside the gene matches: 10. The CDR3 DNA is TGTGCCAGTAGTATGAGCCCAGGGACTAGTGGTACGCAGTATTTT. Protein sequence: CASSMSPGTSGTQYF.

This clone was counted a single time. The rearrangement joins TRBV6-1 to TRBJ2-2, with D possibly TRBD2 on 5 matching bases. Germline V gene sequence: CDR1 MNHNS, CDR2 SASEGT. The V end was cut by 7 bases, the J end by 6 bases, with 12 bases between. The CDR3 spans 13 residues. For the CDR3, the DNA is TGTGCCAGCAATAAGCCGAGGGCCGGGGAGCTGTTTTTT. It encodes CASNKPRAGELFF.

The chain is built from TRBV6-5 and TRBJ2-1; 7 bases line up with TRBD2. CDR1 is MNHEY, CDR2 SVGAGI, per germline. The CDR3 covers 15 residues. J gave up 0 bases and V 2 bases, and 1 base lay outside the gene matches. The CDR3 bases are TGTGCCAGCAGTTACCGGGGGGTCTCCTACAATGAGCAGTTCTTC. It translates to CASSYRGVSYNEQFF.

The chain carries TRBV7-8 and TRBJ2-7; 9 nucleotides align to TRBD1. Losses at the gene ends were 2 bases for V and 7 bases for J; bases not matched to a gene: 9. Germline CDR1 is SGHVS and CDR2 is FQNEAQ. CDR3 size: 15 residues. The CDR3 nucleotides read TGTGCCAGCAGCTTACAGGGACAGGGCCTCCCGGAGCAGTACTTC. Protein product: CASSLQGQGLPEQYF.

The V and J genes are TRBV11-3 and TRBJ1-1, with 8 bases lining up with TRBD1. Germline V gene lookup returns CDR1 SGHNT and CDR2 YENEEA. This CDR3 is 16 amino acids long. The junction had 7 bases not matched to a gene; V was cut back by 4 bases and J by 0 bases. CDR3 coding DNA: TGTGCCAGCAGCTCCCCGACAGGGGCTCTGAACACTGAAGCTTTCTTT. This codes for CASSSPTGALNTEAFF.

This clone has a single count. The chain has TRBV7-2 and TRBJ1-6; D perhaps matches TRBD1 (5 bases). V was shortened by 5 bases and J by 10 bases, with 12 bases between the two germline ends. Per germline, CDR1 SGHTA and CDR2 FQGNSA. This CDR3 has 13 amino acids. CDR3 protein: CASSPGGVSPLHF. The DNA for the CDR3 is TGTGCCAGCAGCCCCGGAGGGGTCTCACCCCTCCACTTT. The full variable domain, with the rest looked up from reference TRBV7-2 and TRBJ1-6, is GAGVSQSPSNKVTEKGKDVELRCDPISGHTALYWYRQSLGQGLEFLIYFQGNSAPDKSGLPSDRFSAERTGGSVSTLTIQRTQQEDSAVYLCASSPGGVSPLHFGNGTRLTVT.

The chain is built from TRBV27 and TRBJ2-3; maybe TRBD1 (6 bases). V lost 3 bases, J lost 2 bases, and 15 bases lay in between. This CDR3 comprises 16 residues. CDR1 and CDR2 (germline): MNHEY, SMNVEV (reference sequence). The DNA of the CDR3 is TGTGCCAGCAGTTTCCAGACAGGTCTCTTCACAGATACGCAGTATTTT. Protein: CASSFQTGLFTDTQYF.

The chain has TRBV11-1 and TRBJ2-7, with D possibly TRBD1 on 5 matching bases. Germline CDR1 reads SGHAT; CDR2 reads FQDESV (reference sequence). This CDR3 has 14 amino acids. V lost 1 base and J lost 1, with 8 bases in between. CDR3 loop: CASSLVKGSYEQYF. The CDR3 bases are TGTGCCAGCAGCTTAGTAAAGGGGTCCTACGAGCAGTACTTC.

The chain has TRBV6-5 and TRBJ2-5; D gene ambiguous. The V gene's germline CDR1 is MNHEY and CDR2 SVGAGI. V was trimmed by 2 bases and J by 2 bases, leaving 6 bases between them. This CDR3 is 13 amino acids long. CDR3 residues: CASSYRSQETQYF. The CDR3 region has the DNA TGTGCCAGCAGTTACCGGTCGCAAGAGACCCAGTACTTC.

V and J are TRBV27 and TRBJ1-2; D remains unclear. Germline CDR1 is MNHEY and CDR2 is SMNVEV (reference sequence). V lost 0 bases and J 5 bases, leaving 10 bases between the germline ends. The CDR3 length is 14 residues. The DNA for the CDR3 is TGTGCCAGCAGTTTATCGGGAGACCCTTATGGCTACACCTTC. Translated: CASSLSGDPYGYTF.

The chain recombines TRBV18 with TRBJ2-5, with a tentative D call TRBD1 (5 bases). CDR3 size: 13 residues. Per germline, CDR1 KGHSH and CDR2 LQKENI. V was shortened by 2 bases and J by 5 bases, with 9 bases between the two germline ends. CDR3 bases: TGTGCCAGCTCACCAGGGGCGAGGGAGACCCAGTACTTC. It yields the protein CASSPGARETQYF.

Only one count was recorded for this clone. The chain employs TRBV7-2 and TRBJ2-7, with 13 bases aligning to TRBD2. The ends lost 5 bases at V and 7 bases at J; junction bases unmatched: 8. Germline assignment: CDR1 SGHTA and CDR2 FQGNSA. The CDR3 runs to 15 residues. The CDR3 DNA sequence: TGTGCCAGCAGCCCCGGACTAGCGGGAGTGGGGGAGCAGTACTTC. Its translation is CASSPGLAGVGEQYF.

The gene calls are TRBV5-1 and TRBJ2-3, with 7 bases that match TRBD1. Trimming removed 4 bases from V and 2 bases from J; junction bases left unmatched: 10. There are 16 residues in the CDR3. Germline V gives CDR1 SGHRS, CDR2 YFSETQ. The CDR3 DNA is TGCGCCAGCAGCACCCACATGGGACAGAACACAGATACGCAGTATTTT. It specifies CASSTHMGQNTDTQYF.

The chain has TRBV6-5 and TRBJ1-2, with 7 bases aligning to TRBD1. Per germline, CDR1 MNHEY and CDR2 SVGAGI. The V and J ends lost 2 bases and 8 bases, in that order; junction bases with no gene match: 5. The CDR3 extends over 13 amino acids. CDR3 bases: TGTGCCAGCAGTTACCTGACAGGGAGAGGCTACACCTTC. Translation gives CASSYLTGRGYTF.